These 3 T cell receptor beta chains originate from one sample sequenced in a study of blood T cell repertoires in COVID-19. The protocol was immunoSEQ multiplex PCR, while the TCRdb copy is restricted to in-frame clones and leaves out a portion. The sample yields about 300,000 clones, 85% to 90% seen once. The sample comprised peripheral blood. These receptors were taken from a man aged 65 to 85 with acute or convalescent COVID-19.

The rearrangement joins TRBV6-5 to TRBJ1-1; D might be TRBD1 (6 bases). V was trimmed by 2 bases and J by 8 bases, leaving 18 bases between them. CDR1 is MNHEY and CDR2 is SVGAGI in the germline V gene. CDR3 length equals 15 residues. The CDR3 sequence: CASSYGQTGEMEAFF. CDR3 coding DNA: TGTGCCAGCAGTTACGGACAGACCGGTGAAATGGAAGCTTTCTTT.

CDR3: CASSTGQGEETQYF. The CDR3 nucleotides are TGTGCCAGCAGCACCGGACAGGGCGAAGAGACCCAGTACTTC. The chain uses TRBV7-7 and TRBJ2-5, with TRBD1 matching 8 bases. From germline, CDR1 is SSHAT and CDR2 FNYEAQ (reference sequence). After removal of 5 bases from V and 3 bases from J, the junction contained 5 bases not matched to a gene. This CDR3 spans 14 amino acids.

The gene calls are TRBV6-2 or TRBV6-3 and TRBJ2-4, with D maybe TRBD2 (6 bases). The V gene lost 5 bases and the J gene lost 0 bases, with 8 bases spanning the gap. Per germline, CDR1 MNHEY and CDR2 SVGEGT. The CDR3 has 14 residues. The CDR3, as DNA: TGTGCCAGCAGTCCGGGACTAGCCAAAAACATTCAGTACTTC. Translating it yields CASSPGLAKNIQYF.